The present T cell receptor beta chain was sequenced within a study of T cell responses to AZD1222 COVID-19 vaccine. Whole-study findings and limits: The peak T cell response came first, and repertoires were sampled only after it. Spike was spanned by vaccine-associated CD4 TCRs, with dominance at 160-218 and 743-854. Spike-specific TCR breadth and depth both grew after two AZD1222 doses.

Turning to this clone: Antigen: not known.

TCRdb's table, derived via immunoSEQ multiplex PCR, lists solely in-frame clones and lacks some. The table includes about 150,000 clones, more than 85% detected once. The CDR3 spans 18 residues. In germline, CDR1 is KGHSH, CDR2 LQKENI. Trimming cost V 2 bases and J 10 bases; bases outside gene matches: 16. Material: peripheral blood, obtained 28 days after the second AZD1222 dose. This TCR was recovered from an adult who received the AZD1222 COVID-19 vaccine. The V gene is TRBV18, the J gene TRBJ1-6; the match to TRBD1 covers 8 bases. The CDR3 reads CASSPDGTGFPMRSPLHF. In DNA, the CDR3 is TGTGCCAGCTCACCAGATGGGACAGGTTTCCCCATGCGATCACCCCTCCACTTT.